Included here is one T cell receptor beta chain sequence, with context. Its target is not known. A single base separates this from a much larger clone, so it may be a read error. A read error is likely, as this CDR3 ends without the conserved phenylalanine or tryptophan. Amplified regions were TCR beta CDR3 sequences from RNA transcripts. Using the HTBI primer set, a first-round RT-PCR was run on the TCR CDR3. Using its own MiXCR run on the multiplex PCR reads, TCRdb lists one record per CDR3 protein. Seen here are roughly 630,000 distinct CDR3 sequences, more than 15% observed once, and the top ten hold roughly 6.6%. This sample was included in a study of T cells in Graves' hyperthyroidism and ophthalmopathy. Overall study findings and caveats: Most thyroid clonotypes that were expanded above 0.001 also turned up in blood.

CDR1 and CDR2 from the germline V gene are SEHNR and FQNEAQ (reference sequence). Trimming took 2 bases from V and 4 from J; bases not matched to a gene: 7. The CDR3 has 15 residues. The study enrolled patients aged 18 to 65 with newly diagnosed hyperthyroidism of under 2 months' duration. The chain combines TRBV7-9 with TRBJ1-1, with 7 bases that match TRBD1. Material for sequencing was blood. This sequence originates from a woman aged 25 to 39 with Graves' hyperthyroidism. CDR3 DNA sequence: TGTGCCAGCAGCTTAAACAGGGGAAGTAGCACTGAAGCTTTCCTT. It yields the protein CASSLNRGSSTEAFL.